The 25 T cell receptor beta chains below all came from one sample that was sequenced in a study of T cells in localized non-small cell lung cancer (dated by TCRdb to 2020 to 2021). The method was the immunoSEQ multiplex PCR assay. TCRdb carries this immuneACCESS record with in-frame sequences only. Its versions omit some clonotypes, under half of them owing to an unresolved V gene in the studies checked, with the rest unexplained. Within this sample are tens of thousands of clones, with just under 80% of them counted one time only. The top ten hold about 40% of the sample. This specimen was peripheral blood, taken before any cancer treatment. The receptors here all came from a male donor at least 60 years old with stage II squamous cell lung carcinoma.

The rearrangement joins TRBV5-1 to TRBJ2-7, with a tentative D call TRBD1 (6 bases). CDR3 length equals 16 residues. The germline gives CDR1 SGHRS, CDR2 YFSETQ. The V end lost 0 bases, the J end lost 5 bases, and 18 bases lay between the germline ends. In nucleotides, the CDR3 is TGCGCCAGCAGCTTGGGGGTGACAGGATTTATCGACGAGCAGTACTTC. It specifies CASSLGVTGFIDEQYF.

The chain is built from TRBV25-1 and TRBJ1-4, with D possibly TRBD1 on 6 matching bases. The CDR3 spans 18 residues. The germline CDR1 and CDR2 sequences are MGHDK and SYGVNS. Trimming left V 0 bases short and J 7 bases short, with 21 bases between. The CDR3 DNA reads TGTGCCAGCAGTGAATATGCGTTGGGAGGGACACAGGGTGAAAAACTGTTTTTT. Translated: CASSEYALGGTQGEKLFF.

The V call is TRBV11-2, the J call TRBJ1-4; 7 bases are shared with TRBD1. Germline CDR1 reads SGHAT; CDR2 reads FQNNGV. The length of the CDR3 is 18 residues. J was trimmed by 0 bases and V by 5 bases; bases with no gene match: 12. The CDR3 DNA reads TGTGCCAGCAGCCCTCCTGATGACAGGGCTTCAACTAATGAAAAACTGTTTTTT. Translating gives CASSPPDDRASTNEKLFF.

This chain connects TRBV2 to TRBJ2-7; D is uncertain. With 4 bases removed from V and 0 bases from J, the gap between germline ends came to 10 bases. Germline-derived CDR1 and CDR2 are SNHLY and FYNNEI. The CDR3 is made up of 14 amino acids. Here the CDR3 reads CASSAVPSSYEQYF. The CDR3 DNA reads TGTGCCAGCAGTGCTGTCCCTAGCTCCTACGAGCAGTACTTC.

The CDR3 DNA reads TGTGCCAGCAGCTTAACCCGGACTAGCGGGAGGGCCGGAGATACGCAGTATTTT. Residues: CASSLTRTSGRAGDTQYF. J is TRBJ2-3 and V is TRBV7-6; TRBD2 agrees at 15 bases. CDR3 length equals 18 residues. With 2 bases clipped from V and 5 bases from J, the junction kept 8 bases outside the gene matches. The germline V gene encodes CDR1 SGHVS and CDR2 FNYEAQ.

This chain links TRBV5-6 with TRBJ2-3; D call uncertain. The CDR3 contains 11 residues. V gave up 0 bases and J gave up 5 bases, with 1 base separating them. Germline-derived CDR1 and CDR2 are SGHDT and YYEEEE. The CDR3 is CASSLEDTQYF. Written as DNA, the CDR3 is TGTGCCAGCAGCTTGGAAGATACGCAGTATTTT.

The rearrangement links TRBV20-1 to TRBJ2-7; D remains ambiguous. V gave up 3 bases and J gave up 5 bases, with 2 bases separating them. Germline V gene data show CDR1 as DFQATT and CDR2 as SNEGSKA (reference sequence). This CDR3 is 9 amino acids long. The CDR3 region is CSASNEQYF. DNA for the CDR3: TGCAGTGCTAGTAACGAGCAGTACTTC.

The chain combines TRBV5-4 with TRBJ1-2; D unresolved. Germline V lookup: CDR1 SGHNT, CDR2 YYREEE (reference sequence). The CDR3 length is 13 residues. The V gene lost 5 bases and the J gene lost 11 bases, with 19 bases spanning the gap. CDR3 DNA sequence: TGTGCCAGCAGTACCTTTATGCGTGGGAAGTACACCTTC. Translating it yields CASSTFMRGKYTF. Using reference TRBV5-4 and TRBJ1-2 for the parts outside the CDR3, the full variable domain is ETGVTQSPTHLIKTRGQQVTLRCSSQSGHNTVSWYQQALGQGPQFIFQYYREEENGRGNFPPRFSGLQFPNYSSELNVNALELDDSALYLCASSTFMRGKYTFGSGTRLTVV.

This rearrangement joins TRBV27 to TRBJ2-7, with 11 bases aligning to TRBD2. After removal of 8 bases from V and 0 bases from J, the junction contained 6 bases not matched to a gene. CDR1 and CDR2 from the germline V gene are MNHEY and SMNVEV (reference sequence). CDR3 length equals 15 residues. The CDR3: CASSGTSGHSYEQYF. The CDR3, as DNA: TGTGCCAGCTCCGGGACTAGCGGACACTCCTACGAGCAGTACTTC.

This chain uses TRBV13 with TRBJ1-1; D gene ambiguous. The V and J ends lost 5 bases and 0 bases respectively, with 19 bases between them. This CDR3 region has 17 residues. Looked up from germline, CDR1 is PRHDT and CDR2 is FYEKMQ (reference sequence). The chain's CDR3 is CASSAPSGLAMNTEAFF. The CDR3 DNA is TGTGCCAGCAGCGCCCCCTCAGGTCTTGCTATGAACACTGAAGCTTTCTTT.

The chain employs TRBV5-1 and TRBJ2-1, with TRBD2 identical over 8 bases. Germline CDR1 and CDR2: SGHRS and YFSETQ. The junction had 7 bases not matched to a gene; V was cut back by 4 bases and J by 7 bases. This CDR3 contains 14 residues. The CDR3 loop reads CASSLIAGYNEQFF. The CDR3 DNA reads TGCGCCAGCAGCCTAATAGCGGGGTATAATGAGCAGTTCTTC.

This clone came up a few times. V gene TRBV4-3 combines with J gene TRBJ2-1; 7 nucleotides agree with TRBD1. The CDR3 has 16 amino acids. With 4 bases clipped from V and 4 bases from J, the junction kept 10 bases outside the gene matches. The germline CDR1 and CDR2 sequences are LGHNA and YSLEER. CDR3 in amino acids: CASSPSMGQHYNEQFF. The CDR3 region has the DNA TGCGCCAGCAGCCCAAGTATGGGACAGCATTACAATGAGCAGTTCTTC.

This clone appeared once. This chain joins TRBV6-6 and TRBJ2-1; 14 bases are shared with TRBD2. Trimming removed 7 bases from V and 7 bases from J; junction bases left unmatched: 9. This CDR3 is 16 amino acids long. The germline gives CDR1 MNHNY, CDR2 SVGAGI (reference sequence). The CDR3 loop reads CASIKKGTSGGNEQFF. Written as DNA, the CDR3 is TGTGCCAGCATTAAAAAAGGGACTAGCGGGGGAAATGAGCAGTTCTTC.

The CDR3 loop is CASGFTTSGRVTEQFF. DNA of the CDR3: TGTGCTAGTGGTTTCACGACTAGCGGGAGGGTCACTGAGCAGTTCTTC. V usage is TRBV12-5 and J usage is TRBJ2-1; 14 bases align to TRBD2. Trimming cost V 3 bases and J 9 bases; bases outside gene matches: 7. Germline CDR1 LGHNT, CDR2 FRNRAP. The CDR3 loop spans 16 amino acids.

The table lists this clone with a count of one. The genes are TRBV28 and TRBJ1-1; D is unresolved. The CDR3 has 14 amino acids. Germline assignment: CDR1 MDHEN and CDR2 SYDVKM. V was cut by 5 bases and J by 4 bases, with 14 bases left in between. The CDR3 is CASSAGPLGTEAFF. The CDR3 DNA follows: TGTGCCAGCAGTGCCGGGCCCCTCGGCACTGAAGCTTTCTTT.

This chain connects TRBV6-1 to TRBJ1-2, with D possibly TRBD1 on 6 matching bases. The CDR3 is 13 residues long. The V end was cut by 11 bases, the J end by 4 bases, with 17 bases between. Germline CDR1 is MNHNS and CDR2 is SASEGT. Here the CDR3 DNA reads TGTGCCGTCCGGGACACCGCCTCCTATGGCTACACCTTC. Encoded protein: CAVRDTASYGYTF.

The V and J genes are TRBV25-1 and TRBJ1-1; no definite D call. CDR1 is MGHDK and CDR2 is SYGVNS in the germline V gene. Trimming took 0 bases from V and 4 from J, leaving 9 bases between them. CDR3 length: 14 residues. The DNA for the CDR3 is TGTGCCAGCAGTGAATACCAGGAGGGCACTGAAGCTTTCTTT. Its translation is CASSEYQEGTEAFF.

The chain combines TRBV6-5 with TRBJ2-6, with D uncertain. The germline gives CDR1 MNHEY, CDR2 SVGAGI. Trimming left V 8 bases short and J 0 bases short, with 11 bases between. The CDR3 is 15 residues long. CDR3 region: CASRPTRSGANVLTF. The DNA of the CDR3 is TGTGCCAGCCGCCCTACCCGCTCTGGGGCCAACGTCCTGACTTTC.

This clone was seen a single time. This rearrangement joins TRBV7-9 to TRBJ2-2, with D unclear. The germline V and J ends were trimmed by 8 bases and 6 bases, with 13 bases remaining between them. CDR1 SEHNR and CDR2 FQNEAQ come from the germline V gene (reference sequence). The CDR3 runs 13 residues. The CDR3 bases are TGTGCCAGCGGGGAACACGTCGCCGGGGAGCTGTTTTTT. Translated, it gives CASGEHVAGELFF.

This clone was seen a handful of times. The chain is built from TRBV6-5 and TRBJ1-4; TRBD1 might be the D (6 bases). Germline V gene data show CDR1 as MNHEY and CDR2 as SVGAGI. V lost 6 bases to trimming and J lost 8 bases, with 19 bases between them. The CDR3 totals 15 residues. Here the CDR3 DNA reads TGTGCCAGCAGCCTCGACGCGGGGGCGGGGGAAAAACTGTTTTTT. As protein: CASSLDAGAGEKLFF.

The chain links TRBV10-3 to TRBJ2-1, with D perhaps matching TRBD2 (7 bases). The germline V and J ends were trimmed by 2 bases and 1 base, with 15 bases remaining between them. This CDR3 has 17 residues. Germline V gives CDR1 ENHRY, CDR2 SYGVKD. In DNA, the CDR3 is TGTGCCATCAGTGAGCCTGGGGGGAGGGGGTCCTACAATGAGCAGTTCTTC. Translation: CAISEPGGRGSYNEQFF.

This sequence joins TRBV7-2 and TRBJ1-5; D ambiguous. Germline CDR1 reads SGHTA; CDR2 reads FQGNSA. The V end lost 6 bases, the J end lost 4 bases, and 13 bases lay between the germline ends. The CDR3 is made up of 14 amino acids. The CDR3 DNA is TGTGCCAGCAGTTACCAGGACGGAAATCAGCCCCAGCATTTT. Encoded protein: CASSYQDGNQPQHF.

The chain links TRBV7-2 to TRBJ2-5; TRBD2 matches at 11 bases. With V trimmed by 10 bases and J by 4 bases, 11 bases remained unmatched. Germline CDR1 reads SGHTA; CDR2 reads FQGNSA. The CDR3 totals 15 residues. The CDR3 nucleotides read TGTGCCACAGCGTACCCAACTAGCGGGAGAGAGACCCAGTACTTC. Its translation: CATAYPTSGRETQYF.

A few counts support this clone. The chain combines TRBV18 with TRBJ1-6; perhaps TRBD1 as D (6 bases). CDR1 is KGHSH and CDR2 is LQKENI in the germline V gene. V was pared by 3 bases and J by 9 bases, with 15 bases between. CDR3 size: 15 residues. The CDR3 sequence: CASSPTTGLGSPLHF. The DNA for the CDR3 is TGTGCCAGCTCACCCACAACAGGGCTGGGTTCACCCCTCCACTTT.

This clone was recorded a few times. J is TRBJ1-1 and V is TRBV5-1; no clear D. This CDR3 has 15 amino acids. Deletions cut 5 bases from V and 1 base from J, with 15 bases between. Germline V gene sequence: CDR1 SGHRS, CDR2 YFSETQ. This CDR3 is CASSETLLGNTEAFF. In DNA form, the CDR3 reads TGCGCCAGCAGTGAGACCCTGCTTGGGAACACTGAAGCTTTCTTT.